The 28 T cell receptor beta chains below all came from one sample that was sequenced in a study of Ad26.COV2.S vaccination and SARS-CoV-2 variants. Treatment reported: approximately 18 received Ad26.COV2.S at low or high dose, single or two shots; about 5 received placebo; per-sample allocation not given. Day 63 following the first vaccine or placebo injection was when the samples were taken. Some clones are missing from TCRdb's copy, which holds only in-frame ones; the method was immunoSEQ multiplex PCR. The data contain around 400,000 clones, about nine tenths of them singletons. The sample was peripheral blood, taken in a trial of Ad26.COV2.S vaccine versus placebo. These TCRs come from a person between 18 and 65 years old who received the Ad26.COV2.S COVID-19 vaccine or a placebo.

V usage is TRBV10-3 and J usage is TRBJ2-3, with 8 bases that match TRBD2. Per germline, CDR1 ENHRY and CDR2 SYGVKD. V was pared by 2 bases and J by 4 bases, with 5 bases of the junction left unmatched. The CDR3 consists of 15 residues. In DNA, the CDR3 is TGTGCCATCAGTGAGACTAGCGGCGTTTCAGATACGCAGTATTTT. It is translated as CAISETSGVSDTQYF.

This rearrangement joins TRBV29-1 to TRBJ2-7; weak D call: TRBD2 (5 bases). From germline, CDR1 is SQVTM and CDR2 ANQGSEA. V gave up 4 bases and J gave up 4 bases, with 8 bases separating them. This CDR3 spans 11 amino acids. For the CDR3, the DNA is TGCAGCGTTGTTGGAGGTTACGAGCAGTACTTC. Its translation: CSVVGGYEQYF.

The chain carries TRBV11-1 and TRBJ1-1; a possible D gene is TRBD1 (5 bases). V dropped 1 base and J dropped 1 base, with 7 bases sitting between them. CDR1 is SGHAT, CDR2 FQDESV, per germline (reference sequence). CDR3 length: 14 amino acids. The CDR3 sequence is CASSLEGTNTEAFF. The CDR3 DNA is TGTGCCAGCAGCTTAGAGGGGACGAACACTGAAGCTTTCTTT.

The chain carries TRBV23-1 and TRBJ2-3; 9 bases match TRBD1. TRBV23-1 is identified as an open reading frame with a role that is uncertain. The CDR3 loop spans 15 amino acids. The V and J ends lost 6 bases and 0 bases, in that order; junction bases with no gene match: 4. In nucleotides, the CDR3 is TGCGCCAGCAGCCGGGACAGGGCAAGCACAGATACGCAGTATTTT. The encoded protein is CASSRDRASTDTQYF.

The CDR3 DNA sequence: TGTGCCAGCGCCACAGGGTCAACTAATGAAAAACTGTTTTTT. It is translated as CASATGSTNEKLFF. The chain is built from TRBV9 and TRBJ1-4; TRBD1 is a possible D gene (6 bases). The CDR3 extends over 14 amino acids. The V end was cut by 7 bases, the J end by 0 bases, with 10 bases between. Germline V gene data show CDR1 as SGDLS and CDR2 as YYNGEE.

As regards this clone: The junction differs from germline at one of its ends, possibly a read error. The V and J genes are TRBV28 and TRBJ1-1; a possible D gene is TRBD1 (5 bases). Germline CDR1 is MDHEN and CDR2 is SYDVKM. The CDR3 loop spans 16 amino acids. CDR3 protein: CASTDGRGRVNAEAFF. CDR3 sequence (DNA): TGTGCCAGCACCGACGGGAGGGGCAGGGTGAACGCTGAAGCTTTCTTT.

This chain links TRBV6-2 or TRBV6-3 with TRBJ1-1; D is perhaps TRBD1 (5 bases). CDR3 length: 16 amino acids. Trimming left V 6 bases short and J 4 bases short, with 21 bases between. The germline V gene encodes CDR1 MNHEY and CDR2 SVGEGT. The CDR3 loop reads CASSRPSGNLRTEAFF. The CDR3 DNA is TGTGCCAGCAGCAGACCCTCAGGGAATTTGCGCACTGAAGCTTTCTTT.

In DNA form, the CDR3 reads TGTGCCGGCAGGACAGACTTGACCTACGAGCAGTACTTC. The encoded protein is CAGRTDLTYEQYF. The chain couples TRBV30 to TRBJ2-7; TRBD1 might be the D (6 bases). The CDR3 contains 13 residues. Trimming took off 8 bases at V and 2 bases at J, with 16 bases between the two ends. In germline, CDR1 is GTSNPN, CDR2 SVGIG (reference sequence).

V usage is TRBV6-6 and J usage is TRBJ1-3; TRBD1 is a possible D gene (5 bases). Trimming took off 6 bases at V and 0 bases at J, with 15 bases between the two ends. The CDR3 runs 16 residues. In germline, CDR1 is MNHNY, CDR2 SVGAGI (reference sequence). CDR3 sequence (DNA): TGTGCCAGCAGACCACCGGGACCGAACTCTGGAAACACCATATATTTT. This codes for CASRPPGPNSGNTIYF.

This sequence joins TRBV18 and TRBJ2-7; 9 positions agree with TRBD2. V trimming: 5 bases; J trimming: 5 bases; junction bases outside the gene matches: 19. Germline V lookup: CDR1 KGHSH, CDR2 LQKENI. The CDR3 spans 18 residues. DNA of the CDR3: TGTGCCAGCTCAACCACGCGGCTAGCGGGACCCAGGGGGGACGAGCAGTACTTC. It translates to CASSTTRLAGPRGDEQYF.

This sequence joins TRBV11-2 and TRBJ1-3; D is unclear. Trimming took off 5 bases at V and 1 base at J, with 18 bases between the two ends. From germline, CDR1 is SGHAT and CDR2 FQNNGV. The CDR3 is 17 residues long. In DNA, the CDR3 is TGTGCCAGCAGCCTAGGGCCTCCTATATCTTCTGGAAACACCATATATTTT. Its translation: CASSLGPPISSGNTIYF.

The V and J genes are TRBV11-3 and TRBJ1-3; D remains ambiguous. V was pared by 1 base and J by 0 bases, with 13 bases between. The CDR3 length is 17 residues. Per the germline V gene, CDR1 is SGHNT and CDR2 is YENEEA. CDR3 sequence reads: CASSLARPIFSGNTIYF. CDR3 DNA sequence: TGTGCCAGCAGCTTAGCCAGGCCGATCTTCTCTGGAAACACCATATATTTT.

This clone appeared a single time. The chain couples TRBV15 to TRBJ2-3, with 10 positions matching TRBD2. The CDR3 runs to 15 residues. CDR1 is LNHNV, CDR2 YYDKDF, per germline (reference sequence). Trimming cost V 0 bases and J 6 bases; bases outside gene matches: 3. The CDR3 reads CATSRELAGRDTQYF. CDR3 nucleotide sequence: TGTGCCACCAGCAGAGAACTAGCGGGAAGGGATACGCAGTATTTT.

The chain employs TRBV11-3 and TRBJ2-1; D not resolved. The CDR3 is 13 residues long. The V end lost 4 bases, the J end lost 1 base, and 5 bases lay between the germline ends. From germline, CDR1 is SGHNT and CDR2 YENEEA. Written as DNA, the CDR3 is TGTGCCAGCAGCTCCGATTCCTACAATGAGCAGTTCTTC. Protein sequence: CASSSDSYNEQFF.

The chain combines TRBV15 with TRBJ2-7, with D perhaps being TRBD1 or TRBD2 (5 bases each). Germline CDR1 reads LNHNV; CDR2 reads YYDKDF (reference sequence). V lost 3 bases and J lost 3, with 18 bases in between. The CDR3 spans 16 residues. The CDR3, as DNA: TGTGCCACCAGCAGGCCCCCCGGGACGGGATACTACGAGCAGTACTTC. As protein: CATSRPPGTGYYEQYF.

The chain has TRBV19 and TRBJ1-5; D ambiguous. Trimming took 3 bases from V and 2 from J, leaving 11 bases between them. The CDR3 runs 15 residues. From germline, CDR1 is LNHDA and CDR2 SQIVND (reference sequence). This CDR3 is CASSMMALGNQPQHF. Here the CDR3 DNA reads TGTGCCAGTAGTATGATGGCCCTGGGCAATCAGCCCCAGCATTTT.

This clone was detected once. This chain joins TRBV5-1 and TRBJ2-7; TRBD2 matches 13 bases. The germline V gene encodes CDR1 SGHRS and CDR2 YFSETQ. V was clipped by 4 bases and J by 3 bases; unmatched bases: 7. The length of the CDR3 is 16 residues. In nucleotides, the CDR3 is TGCGCCAGCAGCGGATCGGGACTAGCGGGATACTACGAGCAGTACTTC. Translating gives CASSGSGLAGYYEQYF.

The chain is built from TRBV10-2 and TRBJ1-1; TRBD1 might be the D (6 bases). V was trimmed by 2 bases and J by 4 bases, leaving 17 bases between them. This CDR3 is built from 16 residues. Per germline, CDR1 WSHSY and CDR2 SAAADI. CDR3 in amino acids: CASSEGAWTVPTEAFF. In DNA, the CDR3 is TGCGCCAGCAGTGAGGGCGCTTGGACAGTCCCCACTGAAGCTTTCTTT.

This clone was recorded once. V usage is TRBV5-1 and J usage is TRBJ2-7; tentative D call: TRBD1 (5 bases). This CDR3 has 14 amino acids. CDR1 and CDR2 from the germline V gene are SGHRS and YFSETQ. Trimming cost V 2 bases and J 6 bases, with 15 bases left between them. The CDR3 sequence: CASSLELGRSEQYF. CDR3 DNA: TGCGCCAGCAGCTTAGAGTTGGGGCGATCCGAGCAGTACTTC.

The rearrangement joins TRBV7-2 to TRBJ1-1, with D perhaps TRBD1 (5 bases). The CDR3 is 15 amino acids. Germline values: CDR1 SGHTA, CDR2 FQGNSA. With 4 bases removed from V and 6 bases from J, the gap between germline ends came to 18 bases. CDR3 loop: CASSSSLGGSAEAFF. Written as DNA, the CDR3 is TGTGCCAGCAGCTCTTCACTCGGGGGTTCGGCTGAAGCTTTCTTT.

This clone was seen only a few times. The chain is built from TRBV2 and TRBJ1-1; TRBD1 matches 11 bases. Trimming took 5 bases from V and 6 from J; bases not matched to a gene: 14. The CDR3 extends over 17 amino acids. Germline CDR1 is SNHLY and CDR2 is FYNNEI. DNA of the CDR3: TGTGCCAGCAGTAGACCGGGACAGGGGGGTTTTCGGTCTGAAGCTTTCTTT. This encodes CASSRPGQGGFRSEAFF.

The genes are TRBV28 and TRBJ2-2, with 7 bases fitting TRBD2. The germline CDR1 and CDR2 sequences are MDHEN and SYDVKM. CDR3 length: 17 residues. V shed 2 bases and J 4 bases; nucleotides not matched to a gene: 10. In nucleotides, the CDR3 is TGTGCCAGCAGTTTAAGTAGCGGGCCATTCTTCACCGGGGAGCTGTTTTTT. Protein: CASSLSSGPFFTGELFF.

The CDR3 here is CASSNGEGPIDEQFF. CDR3 nucleotide sequence: TGTGCCAGCAGCAATGGCGAGGGCCCCATCGATGAGCAGTTCTTC. V gene TRBV7-9 combines with J gene TRBJ2-1; D is possibly TRBD2 (5 bases). The V end lost 5 bases, the J end lost 8 bases, and 19 bases lay between the germline ends. CDR1 and CDR2 from the germline V gene are SEHNR and FQNEAQ (reference sequence). The CDR3 runs 15 residues.

This clone was detected once. V usage is TRBV5-4 and J usage is TRBJ1-3; D is ambiguous. V shed 2 bases and J shed 3 bases, with 12 bases lying between them. Germline CDR1 is SGHNT and CDR2 is YYREEE (reference sequence). The CDR3 has 15 amino acids. The CDR3 sequence is CASSLGTEIGNTIYF. As DNA, the CDR3 is TGTGCCAGCAGCTTAGGAACAGAGATTGGAAACACCATATATTTT. Combining the CDR3 with reference TRBV5-4 and TRBJ1-3 gives the whole variable domain ETGVTQSPTHLIKTRGQQVTLRCSSQSGHNTVSWYQQALGQGPQFIFQYYREEENGRGNFPPRFSGLQFPNYSSELNVNALELDDSALYLCASSLGTEIGNTIYFGEGSWLTVV.

V is TRBV4-2 and J is TRBJ2-3; 13 positions match TRBD2. J was trimmed by 2 bases and V by 3 bases; bases with no gene match: 2. The CDR3 length is 16 residues. The V gene's germline CDR1 is LGHNA and CDR2 YNFKEQ. The CDR3 is CASSHGTSGVTDTQYF. The CDR3 region has the DNA TGTGCCAGCAGCCACGGGACTAGCGGGGTCACAGATACGCAGTATTTT.

The V gene is TRBV29-1, the J gene TRBJ1-2, with D unclear. V dropped 8 bases and J dropped 4 bases, with 26 bases sitting between them. The CDR3 covers 16 residues. Germline lookup yields CDR1 SQVTM and CDR2 ANQGSEA. The CDR3 sequence: CSISTRADSDFYGYTF. In DNA, the CDR3 is TGCAGCATCTCTACGCGGGCAGATTCGGATTTCTATGGCTACACCTTC. Complete variable domain (other parts from reference TRBV29-1 and TRBJ1-2): SAVISQKPSRDICQRGTSLTIQCQVDSQVTMMFWYRQQPGQSLTLIATANQGSEATYESGFVIDKFPISRPNLTFSTLTVSNMSPEDSSIYLCSISTRADSDFYGYTFGSGTRLTVV.

V usage is TRBV5-1 and J usage is TRBJ2-7; 11 bases map to TRBD1. Losses at the gene ends were 6 bases for V and 4 bases for J; bases not matched to a gene: 6. This CDR3 spans 14 amino acids. CDR1 is SGHRS and CDR2 is YFSETQ in the germline V gene. The CDR3 DNA reads as TGCGCCAGCAAGGTGGGACAGGGGGTATACGAGCAGTACTTC. It codes for CASKVGQGVYEQYF.

In its sample, this clone was seen once. CDR3: CASSLGSTEQYF. CDR3 nucleotides: TGTGCCAGCAGCTTAGGGTCTACCGAGCAGTACTTC. The chain employs TRBV7-9 and TRBJ2-7; D remains ambiguous. Trimming removed 1 base from V and 6 bases from J, with 7 bases in between. This CDR3 comprises 12 residues. Germline V gene data show CDR1 as SEHNR and CDR2 as FQNEAQ (reference sequence).